These T cell receptor beta chains were read from a single sample in a study of cytomegalovirus exposure and HLA in healthy donors. Repertoires were generated with immunoSEQ multiplex PCR, while TCRdb's copy carries only in-frame clones and drops some. The sample carries about 190,000 clones, 80% to 90% recorded once. Sequenced material: PBMCs. These receptors came from a young man in good health and CMV-seronegative. The CDR3 runs from the conserved cysteine through the conserved F or W. Size tells how often a clone was seen (once, few, many) or the class of an expanded clone, and some rows leave it out.

v_gene	abundance	CDR3aa
TRBV28	NA	CASMEGSRKSHGYTF
TRBV7-9	once	CASSFTGDSGNTIYF
TRBV4-1	NA	CASSHKNSYEQYF
TRBV27	NA	CASSLSYGLEGSNEKLFF
TRBV6-6	NA	CASRSIAGDTQYF
TRBV5-6	NA	CASSREGGGSVSYNEQFF
TRBV28	NA	CASSLGQGSYEQYF
TRBV5-1	NA	CASSSLGGGTEAFF
TRBV28	few	CASSGPGQGGYEQYF
TRBV11-3	NA	CASSLDRETQYF
TRBV27	NA	CASSLLGRGLGNQPQHF
TRBV7-9	NA	CASSPNRDTDTGELFF
TRBV2	NA	CASNKRGKTQYF
TRBV30	NA	CAWSVQFAGQEYSPLHF
TRBV7-2	NA	CASRTFRNTGELFF
TRBV7-2	NA	CASSSVENGYTF
TRBV28	NA	CASSPGTLFHF
TRBV21-1	NA	CASSNRKTGERDYGYTF
TRBV28	NA	CASSLDKLYEQYF
TRBV18	NA	CASSREGGASQATQYF
TRBV6-5	few	CASSRTGNQPQHF
TRBV27	NA	CASSPTGLAGGPRTGELFF
TRBV7-6	NA	CASSSPGLSAHEKLFF
TRBV7-2	NA	CASSHSNTEAFF
TRBV6-5	NA	CASSYGTEYEQYF
TRBV4-1	NA	CASSQGWAFGNQPQHF
TRBV10-1	NA	CASSESKPGGQFF
TRBV7-9	NA	CASRGTEEETQYF
TRBV11-2	few	CASRQDSYEQYF
TRBV19	NA	CASSIGGYNEQFF
TRBV7-2	NA	CASSLEGAVNYGYTF
TRBV4-1	NA	CASSQDTRARGTEAFF
TRBV6-5	once	CASSYSTGDYEQYF
TRBV29-1	NA	CSVVAGTNTGELFF
TRBV9	NA	CASQEGPGTGYYEQYF
TRBV28	few	CASSLGRDSYEQYF
TRBV10-1	NA	CASSEFKHSFMNTEAFF